These 11 T cell receptor beta chains were sequenced from one sample in a study of siplizumab effects on memory and regulatory T cells. Profiling relied on immunoSEQ multiplex PCR, and the TCRdb table lists in-frame clones only, not all of them. The sample holds under 100,000 clones, just under 95% seen once. The sample consisted of non-Treg CD4+ T cells sorted from blood. These receptor sequences come from a human donor in good health.

This chain links TRBV19 with TRBJ2-1; 10 bases are a match to TRBD2. The V gene's germline CDR1 is LNHDA and CDR2 SQIVND (reference sequence). The CDR3 loop spans 14 amino acids. J lost 5 bases, V lost 6 bases, and 4 bases had no gene match. In DNA, the CDR3 is TGTGCCAGTAGAGCGGGAGGGCCCCACAATGAGCAGTTCTTC. Amino acids: CASRAGGPHNEQFF.

The chain is built from TRBV6-1 and TRBJ2-1; D remains ambiguous. The V end was cut by 3 bases, the J end by 10 bases, with 16 bases between. Germline V gene data show CDR1 as MNHNS and CDR2 as SASEGT. This CDR3 is built from 14 residues. CDR3 DNA sequence: TGTGCCAGCAGTGACCCACCTTTTAGGCGGGAGCAGTTCTTC. It specifies CASSDPPFRREQFF.

The chain joins TRBV21-1 to TRBJ2-7. TRBV21-1 is flagged as a pseudogene. The CDR3 spans 13 residues. The CDR3 DNA follows: TGTGCCAGCAGCGAACGCTGGGGCTACGAGCAGTACTTC. Its translation: CASSERWGYEQYF.

The V and J genes are TRBV5-1 and TRBJ2-5; the match to TRBD1 covers 7 bases. The V gene end was trimmed by 4 bases and the J gene end by 5 bases; junction bases not matched to a gene: 5. This CDR3 region has 13 residues. Germline V CDR1 and CDR2: SGHRS, YFSETQ. The CDR3 protein is CASSQQGQETQYF. In DNA, the CDR3 is TGCGCCAGCAGCCAACAGGGGCAGGAGACCCAGTACTTC.

The chain links TRBV5-1 to TRBJ2-5; the D is unclear. The V end was cut by 0 bases, the J end by 7 bases, with 10 bases between. This CDR3 contains 13 residues. CDR1 and CDR2 (germline): SGHRS, YFSETQ. The CDR3 DNA is TGCGCCAGCAGCTTGGACGACGGACGGACCCAGTACTTC. Its protein product is CASSLDDGRTQYF.

This rearrangement joins TRBV10-3 to TRBJ2-3; 7 nucleotides line up with TRBD1. V was pared by 10 bases and J by 0 bases, with 7 bases of the junction left unmatched. The germline CDR1 and CDR2 sequences are ENHRY and SYGVKD. The CDR3 sequence is 14 residues long. The CDR3 nucleotides read TGTGCCACCGGGACAGCCACTAGCACAGATACGCAGTATTTT. Amino acids: CATGTATSTDTQYF.

This chain joins TRBV6-5 and TRBJ2-1, with 13 bases that match TRBD2. The V and J ends lost 0 bases and 10 bases, in that order; junction bases with no gene match: 6. This CDR3 has 16 residues. CDR1 is MNHEY, CDR2 SVGAGI, per germline. The CDR3 is CASSYSPVTSGREQFF. CDR3 nucleotides: TGTGCCAGCAGTTACTCCCCCGTGACTAGCGGGAGGGAGCAGTTCTTC.

The chain joins TRBV28 to TRBJ1-2; no reliable D call. CDR1 is MDHEN, CDR2 SYDVKM, per germline. The CDR3 totals 14 residues. V dropped 3 bases and J dropped 7 bases, with 15 bases sitting between them. CDR3 bases: TGTGCCAGCAGTTTTAGGATGGTGGGTATTGGCTACACCTTC. It is translated as CASSFRMVGIGYTF.

The chain joins TRBV29-1 to TRBJ1-4; 9 bases map to TRBD1. The V gene end was trimmed by 7 bases and the J gene end by 7 bases; junction bases not matched to a gene: 7. The CDR3 sequence is 13 residues long. The germline CDR1 and CDR2 sequences are SQVTM and ANQGSEA. In nucleotides, the CDR3 is TGCAGCGGCCGGGACAGGGAAAGTGAAAAACTGTTTTTT. Its protein is CSGRDRESEKLFF.

This chain connects TRBV28 to TRBJ2-7; TRBD1 aligns across 10 bases. Germline loops: CDR1 MDHEN, CDR2 SYDVKM. V lost 3 bases, J lost 3 bases, and 2 bases stayed unmatched. CDR3 length: 14 amino acids. CDR3 residues: CASSLDRGFYEQYF. The CDR3 DNA follows: TGTGCCAGCAGTTTGGACAGGGGGTTCTACGAGCAGTACTTC.

The V gene is TRBV7-9, the J gene TRBJ2-2, with 8 bases matching TRBD1. The CDR3 loop spans 15 amino acids. Germline V gene lookup returns CDR1 SEHNR and CDR2 FQNEAQ (reference sequence). V gave up 5 bases and J gave up 5 bases; unmatched junction bases: 7. CDR3 sequence reads: CASSEGQGRTGELFF. The CDR3 region has the DNA TGTGCCAGCAGCGAAGGACAGGGAAGAACCGGGGAGCTGTTTTTT.